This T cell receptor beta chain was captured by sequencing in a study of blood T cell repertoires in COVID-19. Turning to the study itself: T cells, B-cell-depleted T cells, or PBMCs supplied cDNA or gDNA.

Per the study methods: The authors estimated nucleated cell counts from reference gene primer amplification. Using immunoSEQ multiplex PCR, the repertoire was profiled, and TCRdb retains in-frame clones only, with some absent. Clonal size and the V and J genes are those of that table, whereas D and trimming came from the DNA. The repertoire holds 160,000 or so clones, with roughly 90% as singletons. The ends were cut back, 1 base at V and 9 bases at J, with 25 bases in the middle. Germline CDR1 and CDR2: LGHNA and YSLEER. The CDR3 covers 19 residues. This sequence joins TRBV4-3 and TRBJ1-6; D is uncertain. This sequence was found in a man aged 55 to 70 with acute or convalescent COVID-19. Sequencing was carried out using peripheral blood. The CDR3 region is CASSQAGKKRTPSSSPLHF. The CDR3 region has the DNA TGCGCCAGCAGCCAAGCGGGGAAGAAACGAACCCCTTCGAGTTCACCCCTCCACTTT.